These T cell receptor beta chains were read from a single sample in a study of radiation and T cells in renal cell carcinoma. Here immunoSEQ multiplex PCR was the method, and the copy in TCRdb shows in-frame clones only, minus some. This sample carries around 170,000 clones, less than 90% of them seen once, and the ten largest clones take 10% to 12%. The sequencing here drew on blood, taken from a patient whose treatment included radiotherapy and nephrectomy. Receptors originate from a woman aged 50 to 60 with renal cell carcinoma. Each CDR3 is given with its conserved first and last residue. D genes are given only for firm matches. Clone size is stated in some rows and not others, as once, few, many or a class when expanded.

v_call	j_call	clone_size	d_call	cdr3_aa	cdr3_nt
TRBV9	TRBJ2-5	NA	NA	CASSVGVVQETQYF	TGTGCCAGCAGCGTAGGAGTCGTCCAAGAGACCCAGTACTTC
TRBV6-5	TRBJ1-6	NA	NA	CASSYSGAASPLHF	TGTGCCAGCAGTTACTCCGGGGCTGCCTCACCCCTCCACTTT
TRBV9	TRBJ1-4	NA	NA	CASSEQGGGEKLFF	TGTGCCAGCAGCGAACAGGGAGGTGGGGAAAAACTGTTTTTT
TRBV30	TRBJ1-5	few	NA	CAWSRTNNQPQHF	TGTGCCTGGAGCCGGACCAACAATCAGCCCCAGCATTTT
TRBV5-4	TRBJ2-2	once	NA	CASSDWTHPGELFF	TGTGCCAGCAGCGATTGGACGCACCCCGGGGAGCTGTTTTTT
TRBV5-1	TRBJ2-7	NA	NA	CASSLVSAGTREQYF	TGCGCCAGCAGCTTGGTGTCGGCAGGGACGAGAGAGCAGTACTTC
TRBV6-6	TRBJ1-5	once	NA	CASSYGTDQPQHF	TGTGCCAGCAGTTATGGGACCGATCAGCCCCAGCATTTT
TRBV10-1	TRBJ1-2	NA	NA	CASSDGGWEGGGYTF	TGCGCCAGCAGTGACGGGGGCTGGGAGGGAGGGGGCTACACCTTC
TRBV30	TRBJ1-5	NA	NA	CAWSGGSNQPQHF	TGTGCCTGGAGTGGGGGAAGCAATCAGCCCCAGCATTTT
TRBV6-1	TRBJ2-3	NA	TRBD2	CASRGGGADTQYF	TGTGCCAGCAGGGGCGGGGGGGCCGATACGCAGTATTTT
TRBV25-1	TRBJ2-2	NA	NA	CASSATGIANTGELFF	TGTGCCAGCAGTGCGACGGGGATCGCGAACACCGGGGAGCTGTTTTTT
TRBV2	TRBJ2-7	NA	TRBD2	CASKWTSGTYEQYF	TGTGCCAGCAAGTGGACTAGCGGAACCTACGAGCAGTACTTC
TRBV19	TRBJ1-5	NA	TRBD1	CASRQTGLSPQHF	TGTGCCAGTAGACAGACAGGGCTCTCACCCCAGCATTTT
TRBV11-2	TRBJ1-1	few	NA	CASSLGGNTEAFF	TGTGCCAGCAGCTTAGGAGGGAACACTGAAGCTTTCTTT
TRBV18	TRBJ1-1	NA	NA	CASSPGSSEAFF	TGTGCCAGCTCGCCCGGTTCATCTGAAGCTTTCTTT
TRBV9	TRBJ1-2	NA	TRBD1	CASSEDGQGYGYTF	TGTGCCAGCAGCGAGGACGGACAGGGGTATGGCTACACCTTC
TRBV25-1	TRBJ1-5	NA	NA	CASSDGRQPQHF	TGTGCCAGCAGTGATGGGAGGCAGCCCCAGCATTTT
TRBV19	TRBJ1-3	once	NA	CASSQSSGNTIYF	TGTGCCAGTTCCCAGAGCTCTGGAAACACCATATATTTT
TRBV12-5	TRBJ2-1	NA	NA	CASGFNPRRGTPYNEQFF	TGTGCTAGTGGTTTCAACCCCCGTCGGGGAACCCCCTACAATGAGCAGTTCTTC
TRBV5-4	TRBJ2-4	NA	NA	CASSLPGEKNIQYF	TGTGCCAGCAGCTTGCCGGGGGAGAAAAACATTCAGTACTTC
TRBV7-2	TRBJ2-5	NA	NA	CASSLAGTPQETQYF	TGTGCCAGCAGCTTAGCCGGGACTCCCCAAGAGACCCAGTACTTC
TRBV15	TRBJ1-1	NA	TRBD1	CATSIMGRDRGTEAFF	TGTGCCACCAGCATAATGGGGAGGGACAGGGGCACTGAAGCTTTCTTT
TRBV7-8	TRBJ1-1	NA	NA	CASSLAGRLNTEAFF	TGTGCCAGCAGCTTAGCGGGCAGACTGAACACTGAAGCTTTCTTT